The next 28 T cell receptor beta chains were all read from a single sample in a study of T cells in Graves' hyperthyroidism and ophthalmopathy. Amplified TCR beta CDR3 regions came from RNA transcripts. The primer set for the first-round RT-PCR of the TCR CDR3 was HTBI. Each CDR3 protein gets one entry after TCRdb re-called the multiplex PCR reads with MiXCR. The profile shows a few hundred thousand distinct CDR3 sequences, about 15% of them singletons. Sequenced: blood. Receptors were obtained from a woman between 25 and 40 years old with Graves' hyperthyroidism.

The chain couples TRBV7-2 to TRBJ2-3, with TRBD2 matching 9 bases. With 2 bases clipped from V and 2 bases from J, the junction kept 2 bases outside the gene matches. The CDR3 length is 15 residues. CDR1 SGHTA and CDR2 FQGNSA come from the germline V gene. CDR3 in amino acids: CASSLLAGHTDTQYF. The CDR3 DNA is TGTGCCAGCAGCTTACTAGCGGGGCACACAGATACGCAGTATTTT.

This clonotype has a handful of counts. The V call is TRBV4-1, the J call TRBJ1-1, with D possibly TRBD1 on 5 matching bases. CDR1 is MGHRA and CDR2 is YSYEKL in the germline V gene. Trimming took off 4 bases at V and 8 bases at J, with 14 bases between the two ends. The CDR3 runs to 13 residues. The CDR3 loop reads CASSLSGQGEAFF. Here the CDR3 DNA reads TGCGCCAGCAGCCTGTCAGGACAAGGGGAAGCTTTCTTT.

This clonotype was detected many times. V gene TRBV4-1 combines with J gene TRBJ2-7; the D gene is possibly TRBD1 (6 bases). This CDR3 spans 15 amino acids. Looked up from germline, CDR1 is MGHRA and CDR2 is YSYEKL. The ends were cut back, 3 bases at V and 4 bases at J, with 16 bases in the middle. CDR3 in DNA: TGCGCCAGCAGCCAGCCCGAAAGGGGGAAGTACGAGCAGTACTTC. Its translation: CASSQPERGKYEQYF.

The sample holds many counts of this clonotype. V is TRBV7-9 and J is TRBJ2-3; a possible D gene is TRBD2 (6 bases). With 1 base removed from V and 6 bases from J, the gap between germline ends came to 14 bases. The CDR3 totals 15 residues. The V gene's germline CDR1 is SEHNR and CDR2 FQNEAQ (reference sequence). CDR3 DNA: TGTGCCAGCAGCTTAGTAACGGGAGTCCGGGATACGCAGTATTTT. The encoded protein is CASSLVTGVRDTQYF. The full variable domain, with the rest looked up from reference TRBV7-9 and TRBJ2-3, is DTGVSQNPRHKITKRGQNVTFRCDPISEHNRLYWYRQTLGQGPEFLTYFQNEAQLEKSRLLSDRFSAERPKGSFSTLEIQRTEQGDSAMYLCASSLVTGVRDTQYFGPGTRLTVL.

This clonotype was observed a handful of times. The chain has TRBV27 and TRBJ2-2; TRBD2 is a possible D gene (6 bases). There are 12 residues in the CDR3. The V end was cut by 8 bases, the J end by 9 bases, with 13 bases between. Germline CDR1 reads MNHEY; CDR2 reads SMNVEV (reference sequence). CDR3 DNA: TGTGCCAGCGCAGGGACTGCCAGGGAGCTGTTTTTT. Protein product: CASAGTARELFF.

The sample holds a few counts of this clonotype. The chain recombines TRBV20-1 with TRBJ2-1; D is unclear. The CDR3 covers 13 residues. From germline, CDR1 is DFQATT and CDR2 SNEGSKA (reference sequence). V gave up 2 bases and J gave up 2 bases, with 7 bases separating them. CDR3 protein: CSARSTAYNEQFF. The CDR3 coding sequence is TGCAGTGCTAGATCGACCGCCTACAATGAGCAGTTCTTC.

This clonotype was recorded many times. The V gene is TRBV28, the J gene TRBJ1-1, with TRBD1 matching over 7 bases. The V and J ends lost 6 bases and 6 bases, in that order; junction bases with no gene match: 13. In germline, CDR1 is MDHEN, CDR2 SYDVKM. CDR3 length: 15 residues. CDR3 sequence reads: CASRRILTGIAEAFF. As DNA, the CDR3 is TGTGCCAGCAGGCGAATCCTGACAGGGATCGCTGAAGCTTTCTTT. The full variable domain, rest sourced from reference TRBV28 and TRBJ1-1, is DVKVTQSSRYLVKRTGEKVFLECVQDMDHENMFWYRQDPGLGLRLIYFSYDVKMKEKGDIPEGYSVSREKKERFSLILESASTNQTSMYLCASRRILTGIAEAFFGQGTRLTVV.

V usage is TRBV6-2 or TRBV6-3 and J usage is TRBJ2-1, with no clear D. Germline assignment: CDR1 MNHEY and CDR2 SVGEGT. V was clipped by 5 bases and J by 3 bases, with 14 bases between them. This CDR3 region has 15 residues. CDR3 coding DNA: TGTGCCAGCAGTCCCGGGTCTACCAGCTACAATGAGCAGTTCTTC. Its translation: CASSPGSTSYNEQFF.

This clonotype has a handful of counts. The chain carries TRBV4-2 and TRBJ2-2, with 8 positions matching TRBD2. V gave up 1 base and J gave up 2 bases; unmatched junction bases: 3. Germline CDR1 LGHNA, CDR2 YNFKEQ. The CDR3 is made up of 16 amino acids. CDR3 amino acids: CASSQVLAGNTGELFF. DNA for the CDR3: TGTGCCAGCAGCCAAGTATTAGCGGGAAACACCGGGGAGCTGTTTTTT.

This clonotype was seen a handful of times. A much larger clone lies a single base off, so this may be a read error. The CDR3 spells CASSQVRAYNEQYF. CDR3 bases: TGTGCCAGCAGCCAAGTTCGGGCGTACAATGAGCAGTACTTC. This rearrangement joins TRBV3-1 to TRBJ2-1; no definite D call. The last part of the DNA fits TRBJ2-7 better; the J call may be wrong. This CDR3 is built from 14 residues. The germline V gene has CDR1 LGHDT and CDR2 YNNKEL (reference sequence).

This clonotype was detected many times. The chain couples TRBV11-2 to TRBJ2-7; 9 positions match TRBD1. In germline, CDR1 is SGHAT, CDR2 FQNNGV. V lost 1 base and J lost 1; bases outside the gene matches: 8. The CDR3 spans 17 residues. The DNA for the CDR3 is TGTGCCAGCAGCTTAGTGGGGGCCGGGACAGGGTCCTACGAGCAGTACTTC. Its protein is CASSLVGAGTGSYEQYF.

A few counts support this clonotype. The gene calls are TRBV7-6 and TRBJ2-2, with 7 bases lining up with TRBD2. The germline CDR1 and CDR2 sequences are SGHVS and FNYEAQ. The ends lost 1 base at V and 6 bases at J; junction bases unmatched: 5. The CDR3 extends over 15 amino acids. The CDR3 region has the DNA TGTGCCAGCAGCTTAGGGGCGGGAGATCCCGGGGAGCTGTTTTTT. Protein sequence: CASSLGAGDPGELFF. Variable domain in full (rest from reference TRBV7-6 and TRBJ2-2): GAGVSQSPRYKVTKRGQDVALRCDPISGHVSLYWYRQALGQGPEFLTYFNYEAQQDKSGLPNDRFSAERPEGSISTLTIQRTEQRDSAMYRCASSLGAGDPGELFFGEGSRLTVL.

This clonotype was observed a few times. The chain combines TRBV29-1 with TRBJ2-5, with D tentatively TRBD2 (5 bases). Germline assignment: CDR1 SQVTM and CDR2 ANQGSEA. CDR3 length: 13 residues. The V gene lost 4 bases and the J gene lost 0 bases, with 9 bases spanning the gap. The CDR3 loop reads CSVAGLNQETQYF. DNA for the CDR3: TGCAGCGTTGCAGGACTGAACCAAGAGACCCAGTACTTC.

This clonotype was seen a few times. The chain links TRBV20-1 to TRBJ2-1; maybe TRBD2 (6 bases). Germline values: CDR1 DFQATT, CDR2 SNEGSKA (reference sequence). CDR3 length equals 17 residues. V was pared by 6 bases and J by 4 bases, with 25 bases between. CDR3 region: CSAIGFGGTYLYNEQFF. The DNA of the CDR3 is TGCAGTGCCATTGGTTTTGGCGGGACTTACCTATACAATGAGCAGTTCTTC.

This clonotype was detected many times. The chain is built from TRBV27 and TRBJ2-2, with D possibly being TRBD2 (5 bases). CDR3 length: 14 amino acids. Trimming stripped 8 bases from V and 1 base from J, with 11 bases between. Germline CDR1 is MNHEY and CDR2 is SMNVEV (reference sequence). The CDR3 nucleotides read TGTGCCAGCCCGGAGGTCCTGAACACCGGGGAGCTGTTTTTT. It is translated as CASPEVLNTGELFF.

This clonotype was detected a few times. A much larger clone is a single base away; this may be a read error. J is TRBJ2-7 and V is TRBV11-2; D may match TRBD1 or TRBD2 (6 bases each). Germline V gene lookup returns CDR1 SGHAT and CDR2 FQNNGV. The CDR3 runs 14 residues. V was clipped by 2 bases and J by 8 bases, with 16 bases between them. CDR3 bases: TGTGCCAGCAGCTTAATGGGGGGCCCATCCAAGCAGTACTTC. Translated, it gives CASSLMGGPSKQYF.

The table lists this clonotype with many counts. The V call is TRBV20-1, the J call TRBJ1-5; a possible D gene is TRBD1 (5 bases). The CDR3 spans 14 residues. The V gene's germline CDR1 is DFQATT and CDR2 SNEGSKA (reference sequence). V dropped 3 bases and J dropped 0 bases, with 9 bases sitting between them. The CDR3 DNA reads TGCAGTGCTAGCTACAGGAGTAGCAATCAGCCCCAGCATTTT. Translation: CSASYRSSNQPQHF.

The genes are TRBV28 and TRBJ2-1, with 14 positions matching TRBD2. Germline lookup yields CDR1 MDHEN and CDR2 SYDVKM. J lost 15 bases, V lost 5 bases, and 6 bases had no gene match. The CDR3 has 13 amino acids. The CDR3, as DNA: TGTGCCAGCAGTGAAGGGACTAGCGGGAGTGGGTTCTTC. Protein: CASSEGTSGSGFF.

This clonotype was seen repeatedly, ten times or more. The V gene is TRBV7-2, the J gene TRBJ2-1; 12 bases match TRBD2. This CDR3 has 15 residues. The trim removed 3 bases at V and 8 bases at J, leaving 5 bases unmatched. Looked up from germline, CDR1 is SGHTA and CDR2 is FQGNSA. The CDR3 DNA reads TGTGCCAGCAGCTTGACTAGCGGGAGATCTGATGAGCAGTTCTTC. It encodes CASSLTSGRSDEQFF.

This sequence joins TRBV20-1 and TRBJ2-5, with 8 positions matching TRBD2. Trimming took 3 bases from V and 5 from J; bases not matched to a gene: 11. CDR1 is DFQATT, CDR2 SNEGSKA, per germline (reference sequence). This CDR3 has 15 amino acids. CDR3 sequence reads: CSARDPTGGSETQYF. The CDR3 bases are TGCAGTGCTAGGGATCCGACGGGAGGGTCGGAGACCCAGTACTTC.

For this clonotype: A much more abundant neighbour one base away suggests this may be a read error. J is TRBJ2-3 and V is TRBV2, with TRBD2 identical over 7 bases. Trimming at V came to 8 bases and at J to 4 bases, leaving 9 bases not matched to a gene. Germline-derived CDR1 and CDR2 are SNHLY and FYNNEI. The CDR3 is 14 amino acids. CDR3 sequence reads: CASGTRGSSDTQYF. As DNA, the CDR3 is TGTGCCAGCGGTACGCGCGGGAGCTCAGATACGCAGTATTTT.

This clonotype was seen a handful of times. The CDR3 region has the DNA TGTGCCAGCAGCTTACAGTTGGCGATAACAAACATTCAGTACTTC. Translating gives CASSLQLAITNIQYF. This chain connects TRBV7-2 to TRBJ2-4; D is ambiguous. The length of the CDR3 is 15 residues. Trimming removed 2 bases from V and 6 bases from J, with 14 bases in between. The germline gives CDR1 SGHTA, CDR2 FQGNSA. The full variable domain, rest sourced from reference TRBV7-2 and TRBJ2-4, is GAGVSQSPSNKVTEKGKDVELRCDPISGHTALYWYRQSLGQGLEFLIYFQGNSAPDKSGLPSDRFSAERTGGSVSTLTIQRTQQEDSAVYLCASSLQLAITNIQYFGAGTRLSVL.

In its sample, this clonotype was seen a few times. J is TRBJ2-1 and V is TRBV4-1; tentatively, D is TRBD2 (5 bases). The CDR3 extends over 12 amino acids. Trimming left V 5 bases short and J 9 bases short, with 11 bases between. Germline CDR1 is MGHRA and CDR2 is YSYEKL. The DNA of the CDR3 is TGCGCCAGCAGCGCCCCTGGGAGTGAGCAGTTCTTC. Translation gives CASSAPGSEQFF.

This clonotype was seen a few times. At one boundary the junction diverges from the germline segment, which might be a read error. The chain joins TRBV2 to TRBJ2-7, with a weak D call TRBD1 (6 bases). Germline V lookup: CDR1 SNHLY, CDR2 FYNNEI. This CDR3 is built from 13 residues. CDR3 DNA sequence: TGTGCCAGCGGAGACGGACAGTCCTACGGGCAGTACTTC. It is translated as CASGDGQSYGQYF.

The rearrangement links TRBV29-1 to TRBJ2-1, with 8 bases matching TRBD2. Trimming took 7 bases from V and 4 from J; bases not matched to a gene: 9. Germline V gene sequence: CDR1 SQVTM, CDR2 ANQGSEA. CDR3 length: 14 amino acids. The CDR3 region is CSACSGTRYNEQFF. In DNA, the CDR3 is TGCAGCGCTTGCTCCGGGACTAGATACAATGAGCAGTTCTTC.

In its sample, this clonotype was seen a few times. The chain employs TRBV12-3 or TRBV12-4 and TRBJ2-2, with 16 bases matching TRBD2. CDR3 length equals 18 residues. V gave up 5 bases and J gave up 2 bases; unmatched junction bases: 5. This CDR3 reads CASSPGLAGGPNTGELFF. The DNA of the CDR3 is TGTGCCAGCAGTCCGGGACTAGCGGGAGGGCCTAACACCGGGGAGCTGTTTTTT.

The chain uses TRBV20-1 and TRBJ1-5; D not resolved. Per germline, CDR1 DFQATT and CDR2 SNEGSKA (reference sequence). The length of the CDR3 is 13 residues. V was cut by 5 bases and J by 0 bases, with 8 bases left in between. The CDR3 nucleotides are TGCAGTGCTCCTCTCCATAGCAATCAGCCCCAGCATTTT. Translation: CSAPLHSNQPQHF.

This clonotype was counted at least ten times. The CDR3 DNA follows: TGCAGTGCTGGGGGTAGCGGGAGGATGTATGAGCAGTTCTTC. Amino acids: CSAGGSGRMYEQFF. The J gene is TRBJ2-1, the V gene TRBV20-1, with TRBD2 matching 10 bases. V trimming: 5 bases; J trimming: 8 bases; junction bases outside the gene matches: 9. Germline lookup yields CDR1 DFQATT and CDR2 SNEGSKA (reference sequence). CDR3 length equals 14 residues.